This T cell receptor beta chain was sequenced for a study of T-cell memory formation after mild COVID-19. This CDR3 has 14 residues. Looked up from germline, CDR1 is PRHDT and CDR2 is FYEKMQ (reference sequence). V dropped 1 base and J dropped 6 bases, with 10 bases sitting between them. From the 5' RACE reads, TCRdb called clonotypes with MiXCR, one entry per CDR3 protein. The data contain around 340,000 distinct CDR3 sequences, approximately 15% of them singletons. Whole-study results and caveats: Specificity for SARS-CoV-2 was not confirmed among the second-wave clones peaking on day 37. Clones that contracted clustered mainly in CM and EM if CD4+ and in EMRA if CD8+.

About this clonotype itself: Antigen specificity is unknown.

This receptor was taken from a man aged 18 to 29 who had mild COVID-19 (a few samples of this study predate the infection). Cell type and time point are not known. The chain recombines TRBV13 with TRBJ2-1, with D perhaps TRBD2 (6 bases). Material: PBMCs or a T cell subset sorted from them (not recorded which). The chain's CDR3 is CASSLAGLTNEQFF. The CDR3 DNA reads as TGTGCCAGCAGCTTAGCGGGACTGACCAATGAGCAGTTCTTC.